The rows below give T cell receptor beta chains drawn from one sample of a study of blood T cell repertoires in COVID-19. Profiling relied on immunoSEQ multiplex PCR, and the TCRdb table lists in-frame clones only, not all of them. The sample contains about 250,000 clones, 80% to 90% of which appear only once. Sequenced sample: PBMCs or T cells enriched from blood (not recorded which). The receptors here all came from a woman in her late teens or twenties who had recovered from COVID-19. The CDR3 runs from the conserved cysteine through the conserved F or W. The order of the fields is V gene, clone size, D gene, J gene, CDR3 protein, CDR3 DNA. D genes are given only for firm matches. Not all rows give a size; the values are once, few, many and, for expanded clones, a class.

TRBV2	.	.	TRBJ2-5	CASSGVTTLETQYF	TGTGCCAGCAGTGGGGTGACTACTTTAGAGACCCAGTACTTC
TRBV5-1	.	TRBD2	TRBJ2-1	CASSRLAGDLNEQFF	TGCGCCAGCAGCCGGCTAGCGGGGGACCTCAATGAGCAGTTCTTC
TRBV19	.	TRBD1	TRBJ1-2	CASSALGQGINYGYTF	TGTGCCAGTAGTGCACTAGGACAGGGTATTAACTATGGCTACACCTTC
TRBV27	few	.	TRBJ1-2	CASSFRGLNYGYTF	TGTGCCAGCAGTTTTCGGGGACTTAACTATGGCTACACCTTC
TRBV21-1	few	.	TRBJ2-2	CASSPGEDSSFTGELFF	TGTGCCAGCAGCCCAGGAGAGGACAGTTCTTTCACCGGGGAGCTGTTTTTT
TRBV28	.	.	TRBJ1-2	CASTLGSYGYTF	TGTGCCAGCACCCTGGGCAGTTATGGCTACACCTTC
TRBV20-1	once	TRBD2	TRBJ2-3	CSASRTSRIHTDTQYF	TGCAGTGCTAGTCGGACTAGCCGAATACACACAGATACGCAGTATTTT
TRBV6-2/TRBV6-3	.	.	TRBJ2-7	CASSLQSSYEQYF	TGTGCCAGCAGTTTACAGAGCTCCTACGAGCAGTACTTC
TRBV10-3	.	TRBD1	TRBJ1-1	CAISSERTGGTEAFF	TGTGCCATCAGTTCGGAGAGGACAGGGGGGACTGAAGCTTTCTTT
TRBV28	.	.	TRBJ1-1	CASSQVLGGTEAFF	TGTGCCAGCAGCCAAGTCCTAGGTGGAACTGAAGCTTTCTTT